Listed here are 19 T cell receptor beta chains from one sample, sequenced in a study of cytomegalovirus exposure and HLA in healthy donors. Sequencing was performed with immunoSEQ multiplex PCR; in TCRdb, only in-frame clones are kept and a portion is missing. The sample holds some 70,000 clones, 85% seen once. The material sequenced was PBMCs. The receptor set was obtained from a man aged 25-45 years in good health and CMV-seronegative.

The CDR3 spells CASTVQGSTDTQYF. CDR3 bases: TGTGCCAGCACCGTTCAGGGGAGCACAGATACGCAGTATTTT. The chain couples TRBV2 to TRBJ2-3; tentatively, D is TRBD1 (6 bases). The CDR3 covers 14 residues. In germline, CDR1 is SNHLY, CDR2 FYNNEI. V lost 7 bases to trimming and J lost 0 bases, with 11 bases between them.

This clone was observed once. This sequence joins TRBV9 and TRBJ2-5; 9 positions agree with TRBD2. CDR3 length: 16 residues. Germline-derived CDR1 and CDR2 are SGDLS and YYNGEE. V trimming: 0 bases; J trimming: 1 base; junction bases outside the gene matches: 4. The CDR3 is CASSVAAGGPQETQYF. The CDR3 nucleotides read TGTGCCAGCAGCGTAGCTGCGGGAGGGCCCCAAGAGACCCAGTACTTC. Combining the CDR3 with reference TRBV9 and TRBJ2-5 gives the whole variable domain DSGVTQTPKHLITATGQRVTLRCSPRSGDLSVYWYQQSLDQGLQFLIQYYNGEERAKGNILERFSAQQFPDLHSELNLSSLELGDSALYFCASSVAAGGPQETQYFGPGTRLLVL.

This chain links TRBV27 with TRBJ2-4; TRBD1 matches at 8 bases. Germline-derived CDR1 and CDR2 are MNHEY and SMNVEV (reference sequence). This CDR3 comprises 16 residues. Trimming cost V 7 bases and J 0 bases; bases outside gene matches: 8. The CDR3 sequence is CASNPGQGLAKNIQYF. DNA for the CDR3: TGTGCCAGCAACCCCGGACAGGGTCTAGCCAAAAACATTCAGTACTTC.

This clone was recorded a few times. The DNA of the CDR3 is TGTGCCAGTAGTATAAGGGACAGACCCTACGAGCAGTACTTC. It specifies CASSIRDRPYEQYF. The gene calls are TRBV19 and TRBJ2-7; 7 positions match TRBD1. There are 14 residues in the CDR3. The germline V gene has CDR1 LNHDA and CDR2 SQIVND (reference sequence). V trimming: 2 bases; J trimming: 2 bases; junction bases outside the gene matches: 3.

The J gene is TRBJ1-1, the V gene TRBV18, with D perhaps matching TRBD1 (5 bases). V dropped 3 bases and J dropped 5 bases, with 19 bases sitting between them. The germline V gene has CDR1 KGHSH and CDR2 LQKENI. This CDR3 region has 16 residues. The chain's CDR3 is CASSPLRSGGTTEAFF. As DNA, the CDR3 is TGTGCCAGCTCACCTCTCAGATCGGGGGGTACGACTGAAGCTTTCTTT.

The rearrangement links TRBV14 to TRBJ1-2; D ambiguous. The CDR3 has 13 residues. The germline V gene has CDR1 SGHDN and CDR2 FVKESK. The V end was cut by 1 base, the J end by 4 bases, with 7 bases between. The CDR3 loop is CASSQVRFYGYTF. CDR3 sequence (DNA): TGTGCCAGCAGCCAAGTACGGTTCTATGGCTACACCTTC. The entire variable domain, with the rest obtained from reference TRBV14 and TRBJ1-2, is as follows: EAGVTQFPSHSVIEKGQTVTLRCDPISGHDNLYWYRRVMGKEIKFLLHFVKESKQDESGMPNNRFLAERTGGTYSTLKVQPAELEDSGVYFCASSQVRFYGYTFGSGTRLTVV.

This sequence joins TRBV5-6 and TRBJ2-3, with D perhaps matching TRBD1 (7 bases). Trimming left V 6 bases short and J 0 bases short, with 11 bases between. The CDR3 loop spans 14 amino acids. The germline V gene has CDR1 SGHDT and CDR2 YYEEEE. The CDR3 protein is CASIRGTSTDTQYF. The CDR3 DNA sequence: TGTGCCAGCATCAGGGGGACTAGCACAGATACGCAGTATTTT.

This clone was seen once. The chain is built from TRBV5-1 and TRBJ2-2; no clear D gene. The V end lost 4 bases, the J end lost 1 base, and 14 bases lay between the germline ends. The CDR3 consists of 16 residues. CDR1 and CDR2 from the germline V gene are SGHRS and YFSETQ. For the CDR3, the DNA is TGCGCCAGCAGCCCCAACCCTCTAGGGAACACCGGGGAGCTGTTTTTT. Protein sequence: CASSPNPLGNTGELFF.

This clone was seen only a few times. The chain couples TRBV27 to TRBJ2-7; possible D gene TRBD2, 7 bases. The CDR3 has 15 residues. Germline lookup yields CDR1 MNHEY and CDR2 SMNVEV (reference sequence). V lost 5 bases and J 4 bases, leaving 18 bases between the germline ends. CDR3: CASSPVGGGAYEQYF. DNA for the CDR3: TGTGCCAGCAGTCCCGTGGGTGGGGGGGCGTACGAGCAGTACTTC.

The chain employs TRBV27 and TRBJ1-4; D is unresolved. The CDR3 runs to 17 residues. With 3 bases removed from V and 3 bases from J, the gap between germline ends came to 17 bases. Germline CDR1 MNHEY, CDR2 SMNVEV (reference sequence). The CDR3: CASSFAQPLASNEKLFF. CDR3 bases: TGTGCCAGCAGTTTTGCACAGCCTCTGGCCTCTAATGAAAAACTGTTTTTT.

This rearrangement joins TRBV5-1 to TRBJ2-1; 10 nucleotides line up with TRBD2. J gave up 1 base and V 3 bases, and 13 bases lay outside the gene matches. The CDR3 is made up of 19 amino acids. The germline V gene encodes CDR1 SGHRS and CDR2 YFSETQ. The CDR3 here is CASSSPTSGPTGSYNEQFF. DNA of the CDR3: TGCGCCAGCAGCTCCCCGACTAGCGGGCCGACAGGGTCCTACAATGAGCAGTTCTTC.

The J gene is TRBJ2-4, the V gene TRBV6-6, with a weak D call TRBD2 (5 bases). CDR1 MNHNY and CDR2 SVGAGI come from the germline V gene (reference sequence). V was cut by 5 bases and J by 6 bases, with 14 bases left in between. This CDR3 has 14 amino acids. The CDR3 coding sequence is TGTGCCAGCAGTCACACGGGAACCCCAAACATTCAGTACTTC. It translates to CASSHTGTPNIQYF.

The CDR3 loop reads CATATGVYSNQPQHF. The CDR3 bases are TGTGCCACCGCAACAGGGGTTTATAGCAATCAGCCCCAGCATTTT. This rearrangement joins TRBV6-1 to TRBJ1-5; 7 nucleotides match TRBD1. The V and J ends lost 10 bases and 0 bases, in that order; junction bases with no gene match: 9. Germline V CDR1 and CDR2: MNHNS, SASEGT. The CDR3 contains 15 residues.

The DNA of the CDR3 is TGCGCCAGCAGCGGGACAACCTACGAGCAGTACTTC. Translating gives CASSGTTYEQYF. This chain joins TRBV4-1 and TRBJ2-7; possibly TRBD1 for D (6 bases). CDR1 is MGHRA, CDR2 YSYEKL, per germline. The ends were cut back, 5 bases at V and 2 bases at J, with 7 bases in the middle. The CDR3 consists of 12 residues.

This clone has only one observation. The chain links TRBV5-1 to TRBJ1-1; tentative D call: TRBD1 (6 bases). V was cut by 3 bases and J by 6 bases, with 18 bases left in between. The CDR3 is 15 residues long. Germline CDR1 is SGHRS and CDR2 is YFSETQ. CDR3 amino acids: CASSSQSTGIAEAFF. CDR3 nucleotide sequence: TGCGCCAGCAGCTCACAATCTACAGGGATCGCTGAAGCTTTCTTT.

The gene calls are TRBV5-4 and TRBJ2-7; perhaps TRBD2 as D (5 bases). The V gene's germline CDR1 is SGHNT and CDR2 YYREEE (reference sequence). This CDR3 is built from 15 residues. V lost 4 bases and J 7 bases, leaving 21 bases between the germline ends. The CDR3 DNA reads TGTGCCAGCAGCCCGGATTTACGAGGACTGAGGGAGCAGTACGTC. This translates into CASSPDLRGLREQYV.

The CDR3 nucleotides read TGTGCCAGCACGGACAGGGGCGCGGGTGAGCAGTTCTTC. Its translation is CASTDRGAGEQFF. This chain joins TRBV27 and TRBJ2-1, with TRBD1 identical over 9 bases. Losses at the gene ends were 7 bases for V and 9 bases for J; bases not matched to a gene: 7. Germline V lookup: CDR1 MNHEY, CDR2 SMNVEV (reference sequence). The CDR3 extends over 13 amino acids.

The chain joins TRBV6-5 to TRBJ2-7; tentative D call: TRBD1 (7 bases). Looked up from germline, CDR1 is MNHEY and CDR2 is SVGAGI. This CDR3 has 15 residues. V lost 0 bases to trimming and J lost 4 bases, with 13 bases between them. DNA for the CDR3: TGTGCCAGCAGTTACTCGAAGCAGGGGGGTTACGAGCAGTACTTC. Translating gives CASSYSKQGGYEQYF.

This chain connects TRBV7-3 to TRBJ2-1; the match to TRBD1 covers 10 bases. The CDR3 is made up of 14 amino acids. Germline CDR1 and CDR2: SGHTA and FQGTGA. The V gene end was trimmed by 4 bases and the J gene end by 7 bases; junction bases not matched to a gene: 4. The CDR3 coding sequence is TGTGCCAGCAGCTCTCGGGACAGGGGAAATGAGCAGTTCTTC. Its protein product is CASSSRDRGNEQFF.